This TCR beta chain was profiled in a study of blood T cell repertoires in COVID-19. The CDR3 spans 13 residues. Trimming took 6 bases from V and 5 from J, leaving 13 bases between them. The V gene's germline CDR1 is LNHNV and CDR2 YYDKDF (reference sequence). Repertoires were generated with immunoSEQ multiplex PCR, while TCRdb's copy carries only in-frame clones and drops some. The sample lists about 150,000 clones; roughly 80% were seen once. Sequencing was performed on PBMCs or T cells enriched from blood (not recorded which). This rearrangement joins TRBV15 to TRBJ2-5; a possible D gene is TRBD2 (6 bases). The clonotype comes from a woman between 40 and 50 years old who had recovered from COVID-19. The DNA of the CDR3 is TGTGCCACCAGGAGTCTCCGGGAGGAGACCCAGTACTTC. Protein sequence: CATRSLREETQYF.